The 25 T cell receptor beta chains reported below all come from one sample, sequenced in a study of vaccination effects on CD4 cells after COVID-19. Pools of viral peptides were used by the ViraFEST assay to expand antigen-specific CD4+ T cells ahead of sequencing. Subsequent to approximately 9 days of culture, CD4+ T cells were isolated. Prior SARS-CoV-2 infection was absent in the vaccine recipients, as shown by negative nucleocapsid antibodies. Their specific antigens are unknown. Profiling relied on immunoSEQ multiplex PCR, and the TCRdb table lists in-frame clones only, not all of them. The sample includes 41,000 or so clones, under 75% of them seen just once. The specimen was CD4+ T cells from PBMCs cultured with HCoV-OC43 spike peptides, collected before COVID-19 vaccination. Subset of the sample: HCoV-OC43 spike overlapping peptide pool stimulation. These receptors were taken from a human donor who received a COVID-19 vaccine.

This chain connects TRBV6-5 to TRBJ1-5; possibly TRBD1 for D (6 bases). Germline CDR1 reads MNHEY; CDR2 reads SVGAGI. V dropped 6 bases and J dropped 7 bases, with 13 bases sitting between them. The CDR3 is made up of 13 amino acids. This CDR3 reads CASRSDSPQPQHF. The CDR3 DNA sequence: TGTGCCAGCAGATCGGACAGTCCCCAGCCCCAGCATTTT.

This clone was observed a few times. The chain recombines TRBV19 with TRBJ2-6; D remains ambiguous. The CDR3 loop spans 17 amino acids. V was cut by 2 bases and J by 0 bases, with 11 bases left in between. The germline gives CDR1 LNHDA, CDR2 SQIVND (reference sequence). The CDR3 is CASSIQATPSGANVLTF. In DNA, the CDR3 is TGTGCCAGTAGTATACAGGCTACCCCCTCTGGGGCCAACGTCCTGACTTTC.

CDR3 amino acids: CAWSPLSEAFF. The CDR3 DNA follows: TGTGCCTGGAGTCCGCTTTCTGAAGCTTTCTTT. The rearrangement links TRBV30 to TRBJ1-1; unclear D gene. V was clipped by 2 bases and J by 6 bases, with 7 bases between them. In germline, CDR1 is GTSNPN, CDR2 SVGIG (reference sequence). The CDR3 is 11 residues long.

In this sample, this clone turned up once. The chain uses TRBV19 and TRBJ1-5; perhaps TRBD1 as D (6 bases). Germline V gene sequence: CDR1 LNHDA, CDR2 SQIVND (reference sequence). Trimming took off 4 bases at V and 0 bases at J, with 10 bases between the two ends. The CDR3 loop spans 15 amino acids. CDR3: CASSNTGTSNQPQHF. DNA of the CDR3: TGTGCCAGTAGTAATACAGGGACTAGCAATCAGCCCCAGCATTTT.

The rearrangement uses TRBV3-1 (or the pseudogene TRBV3-2) and TRBJ2-7; TRBD1 matches 8 bases. The CDR3 spans 14 residues. V lost 6 bases, J lost 0 bases, and 4 bases stayed unmatched. The V gene's germline CDR1 is LGHDT and CDR2 YNNKEL (reference sequence). The CDR3 nucleotides are TGTGCCAGCAGACCCGGGACAGGCTCCTACGAGCAGTACTTC. Translated, it gives CASRPGTGSYEQYF.

The rearrangement joins TRBV18 to TRBJ1-1; D gene uncertain. The CDR3 consists of 16 residues. Germline V gene lookup returns CDR1 KGHSH and CDR2 LQKENI. V lost 3 bases and J lost 2, with 16 bases in between. The CDR3 DNA reads TGTGCCAGCTCACCTAATTCGGGCGGAGAAAACACTGAAGCTTTCTTT. This gives the protein CASSPNSGGENTEAFF.

This clone appeared many times. V usage is TRBV2 and J usage is TRBJ1-5; the D is unclear. Trimming cost V 6 bases and J 11 bases, with 11 bases left between them. The CDR3 is 11 amino acids. Per the germline V gene, CDR1 is SNHLY and CDR2 is FYNNEI. CDR3 nucleotide sequence: TGTGCCAGCAGGGCGGACGGGTCCCAGCATTTT. Its protein is CASRADGSQHF.

The chain combines TRBV19 with TRBJ1-4, with 9 bases lining up with TRBD1. Germline CDR1 LNHDA, CDR2 SQIVND (reference sequence). The CDR3 extends over 18 amino acids. The trim removed 7 bases at V and 8 bases at J, leaving 20 bases unmatched. The CDR3 loop is CASTPSGQGGATREKLFF. Here the CDR3 DNA reads TGTGCCAGTACCCCATCGGGACAGGGAGGGGCTACGAGAGAAAAACTGTTTTTT.

This clone appeared a few times. The gene calls are TRBV6-6 and TRBJ2-1; D gene ambiguous. The germline V gene has CDR1 MNHNY and CDR2 SVGAGI (reference sequence). V shed 5 bases and J shed 7 bases, with 15 bases lying between them. The CDR3 contains 14 residues. The CDR3: CASSPRPWQNEQFF. The CDR3, as DNA: TGTGCCAGCAGTCCTCGTCCCTGGCAGAATGAGCAGTTCTTC.

The chain uses TRBV5-4 and TRBJ1-2; tentatively, D is TRBD1 (6 bases). Per the germline V gene, CDR1 is SGHNT and CDR2 is YYREEE (reference sequence). The germline V and J ends were trimmed by 0 bases and 6 bases, with 12 bases remaining between them. This CDR3 spans 14 amino acids. This CDR3 is CASSLANREDGYTF. Here the CDR3 DNA reads TGTGCCAGCAGCTTGGCCAACAGGGAGGATGGCTACACCTTC.

The chain recombines TRBV3-1 (or the pseudogene TRBV3-2) with TRBJ2-1, with D hard to call. Germline assignment: CDR1 LGHDT and CDR2 YNNKEL (reference sequence). There are 15 residues in the CDR3. V dropped 4 bases and J dropped 7 bases, with 17 bases sitting between them. Here the CDR3 reads CASSPRPVPSNEQFF. CDR3 coding DNA: TGTGCCAGCAGCCCGCGACCCGTCCCTAGTAATGAGCAGTTCTTC.

The rearrangement joins TRBV5-1 to TRBJ2-5, with TRBD2 identical over 7 bases. This CDR3 comprises 14 residues. The junction had 2 bases not matched to a gene; V was cut back by 3 bases and J by 0 bases. CDR1 is SGHRS, CDR2 YFSETQ, per germline. The CDR3 protein is CASSSGLNQETQYF. DNA of the CDR3: TGCGCCAGCAGCTCGGGACTAAACCAAGAGACCCAGTACTTC.

The V and J genes are TRBV5-5 and TRBJ2-1, with D perhaps TRBD2 (5 bases). Germline V lookup: CDR1 SGHKS, CDR2 YYEKEE (reference sequence). The germline V and J ends were trimmed by 5 bases and 3 bases, with 12 bases remaining between them. CDR3 length equals 14 residues. The CDR3 region is CASRHRRSYNEQFF. Written as DNA, the CDR3 is TGTGCCAGCAGACATCGGAGGAGCTACAATGAGCAGTTCTTC.

The chain links TRBV6-5 to TRBJ1-1; tentatively, D is TRBD1 (5 bases). The CDR3 consists of 13 residues. Germline V gene sequence: CDR1 MNHEY, CDR2 SVGAGI. Trimming removed 8 bases at V and 1 base at J, with 11 bases between. For the CDR3, the DNA is TGTGCCAGCCCAGGGCAGGCGAACACTGAAGCTTTCTTT. This codes for CASPGQANTEAFF.

There are a few counts of this clone. The CDR3 is CATSREGQGLNQPQHF. CDR3 in DNA: TGTGCCACCAGCAGAGAGGGACAGGGGCTCAATCAGCCCCAGCATTTT. The gene calls are TRBV15 and TRBJ1-5; 10 bases agree with TRBD1. CDR3 length: 16 residues. V lost 0 bases and J lost 3; bases outside the gene matches: 2. Germline CDR1 reads LNHNV; CDR2 reads YYDKDF (reference sequence).

The V call is TRBV18, the J call TRBJ2-5; D is ambiguous. Germline CDR1 reads KGHSH; CDR2 reads LQKENI. Trimming stripped 0 bases from V and 4 bases from J, with 6 bases between. The CDR3 contains 13 residues. CDR3 protein: CASSPPITETQYF. In DNA form, the CDR3 reads TGTGCCAGCTCACCACCGATTACAGAGACCCAGTACTTC.

This chain uses TRBV6-6 with TRBJ1-2; maybe TRBD1 (6 bases). V was clipped by 6 bases and J by 2 bases, with 16 bases between them. The CDR3 has 15 residues. Germline assignment: CDR1 MNHNY and CDR2 SVGAGI (reference sequence). CDR3 residues: CASSSTGNKNYGYTF. In DNA form, the CDR3 reads TGTGCCAGCAGCTCAACAGGGAATAAAAACTATGGCTACACCTTC.

The CDR3 DNA sequence: TGTGCCAGCGGGCGGGAGGGTGGCCACAATGAGCAGTTCTTC. It yields the protein CASGREGGHNEQFF. The V and J genes are TRBV6-6 and TRBJ2-1; 9 positions agree with TRBD2. This CDR3 comprises 14 residues. Germline assignment: CDR1 MNHNY and CDR2 SVGAGI (reference sequence). With 8 bases clipped from V and 5 bases from J, the junction kept 7 bases outside the gene matches.

This clone was recorded a few times. The CDR3 region is CSAHSGYEQYF. CDR3 sequence (DNA): TGCAGTGCTCACAGCGGTTACGAGCAGTACTTC. The V call is TRBV20-1, the J call TRBJ2-7; D is possibly TRBD2 (5 bases). This CDR3 region has 11 residues. V was clipped by 5 bases and J by 4 bases, with 9 bases between them. Germline CDR1 is DFQATT and CDR2 is SNEGSKA (reference sequence).

This clone came up a few times. The chain's CDR3 is CASSSFTNPNEQFF. CDR3 in DNA: TGTGCCAGCAGCTCCTTCACTAACCCCAATGAGCAGTTCTTC. The V gene is TRBV7-2, the J gene TRBJ2-1; D uncertain. Germline lookup yields CDR1 SGHTA and CDR2 FQGNSA. Trimming took 4 bases from V and 6 from J, leaving 13 bases between them. The length of the CDR3 is 14 residues. The complete variable domain, with remaining parts taken from reference TRBV7-2 and TRBJ2-1, reads GAGVSQSPSNKVTEKGKDVELRCDPISGHTALYWYRQSLGQGLEFLIYFQGNSAPDKSGLPSDRFSAERTGGSVSTLTIQRTQQEDSAVYLCASSSFTNPNEQFFGPGTRLTVL.

This clone turned up a few times. The chain carries TRBV28 and TRBJ1-2, with TRBD1 matching 7 bases. Germline assignment: CDR1 MDHEN and CDR2 SYDVKM. The CDR3 is 14 residues long. J was trimmed by 8 bases and V by 3 bases; bases with no gene match: 9. The CDR3 protein is CASSLGTAHIGYTF. CDR3 sequence (DNA): TGTGCCAGCAGTTTGGGGACAGCCCACATAGGCTACACCTTC.

This chain uses TRBV6-5 with TRBJ1-2, with a weak D call TRBD1 (5 bases). V was clipped by 5 bases and J by 3 bases, with 16 bases between them. CDR1 and CDR2 (germline): MNHEY, SVGAGI. The CDR3 is 15 amino acids. CDR3 region: CASSPGWGEHYGYTF. The CDR3 DNA reads as TGTGCCAGCAGTCCAGGGTGGGGGGAACACTATGGCTACACCTTC.

The chain uses TRBV7-2 and TRBJ1-1; 7 nucleotides agree with TRBD1. This CDR3 is built from 14 residues. Germline V CDR1 and CDR2: SGHTA, FQGNSA. J was trimmed by 5 bases and V by 2 bases; bases with no gene match: 5. For the CDR3, the DNA is TGTGCCAGCAGCTTAACCGGGACAGCTACTGAAGCTTTCTTT. Its protein is CASSLTGTATEAFF. Complete variable domain (other parts from reference TRBV7-2 and TRBJ1-1): GAGVSQSPSNKVTEKGKDVELRCDPISGHTALYWYRQSLGQGLEFLIYFQGNSAPDKSGLPSDRFSAERTGGSVSTLTIQRTQQEDSAVYLCASSLTGTATEAFFGQGTRLTVV.

The chain is built from TRBV6-4 and TRBJ2-1, with 8 bases lining up with TRBD1. V shed 2 bases and J 6 bases; nucleotides not matched to a gene: 3. The CDR3 extends over 14 amino acids. Germline V lookup: CDR1 MRHNA, CDR2 SNTAGT. The CDR3 spells CASSDTDRANEQFF. The DNA of the CDR3 is TGTGCCAGCAGTGACACGGACAGGGCCAATGAGCAGTTCTTC.

This clone occurred a few times. The chain combines TRBV7-9 with TRBJ1-2, with a weak D call TRBD1 (6 bases). V lost 4 bases to trimming and J lost 4 bases, with 13 bases between them. This CDR3 is built from 14 residues. Per germline, CDR1 SEHNR and CDR2 FQNEAQ (reference sequence). CDR3 in DNA: TGTGCCAGCAGCTCATCGGACAGTCTCTATGGCTACACCTTC. Residues: CASSSSDSLYGYTF.